Included here is one T cell receptor (beta chain) sequence, with context. The data originate from a study of blood T cell repertoires in COVID-19. Clinical history as reported by participants underpinned cohort assignment. Within 2 weeks of study entry, exposed participants had contacted a PCR-confirmed or clinician-diagnosed COVID-19 case. As originally analysed: Scientists estimated how many nucleated cells there were by amplifying reference gene primers. The assay was immunoSEQ multiplex PCR, and TCRdb's table has in-frame clones only and misses some. V and J calls and clone size come straight from that table; D and trimming were deduced from the DNA. The table has more than 300,000 clones, more than 90% seen once. Sequenced material: PBMCs or T cells enriched from blood (not recorded which). This receptor was identified in a young woman who had been exposed to COVID-19.

The CDR3 DNA is TGTGCCAGTAGTATCACAGGGTCCACTGAAGCTTTCTTT. It is translated as CASSITGSTEAFF. This chain uses TRBV19 with TRBJ1-1; tentatively, D is TRBD1 (6 bases). Germline CDR1 and CDR2: LNHDA and SQIVND (reference sequence). This CDR3 comprises 13 residues. V lost 3 bases, J lost 4 bases, and 9 bases lay in between. Full variable domain (outside the CDR3, taken from reference TRBV19 and TRBJ1-1): DGGITQSPKYLFRKEGQNVTLSCEQNLNHDAMYWYRQDPGQGLRLIYYSQIVNDFQKGDIAEGYSVSREKKESFPLTVTSAQKNPTAFYLCASSITGSTEAFFGQGTRLTVV.